The 19 T cell receptor beta chains reported below all come from one sample, sequenced in a study of patients and donors after allogeneic stem cell transplantation. One entry per CDR3 protein, called by TCRdb with MiXCR from the RT-PCR reads. Of hundreds of thousands of distinct CDR3 sequences listed, more than 15% were seen once; the top ten hold less than 9.5%. Source material: blood, either unsorted or a sorted T cell fraction (not recorded which). The receptors originated from a human donor who was either an allogeneic HSCT recipient or a stem cell or donor lymphocyte infusion donor (not recorded which). It is not recorded whose cells these are; they may come from a transplant donor.

This clonotype was detected ten times or more. The rearrangement uses TRBV4-2 and TRBJ1-1; D may be TRBD1 (6 bases). The germline V gene has CDR1 LGHNA and CDR2 YNFKEQ. The CDR3 is made up of 13 amino acids. V lost 2 bases to trimming and J lost 4 bases, with 8 bases between them. CDR3 region: CASSQLGGTEAFF. In DNA, the CDR3 is TGTGCCAGCAGCCAATTAGGGGGCACTGAAGCTTTCTTT.

V and J are TRBV25-1 and TRBJ1-1; TRBD1 matches at 7 bases. J gave up 14 bases and V 11 bases, and 11 bases lay outside the gene matches. CDR3 length: 10 amino acids. Germline V gene sequence: CDR1 MGHDK, CDR2 SYGVNS. The CDR3 DNA follows: TGTGCCGGGAAGACAGGGTGCCTATTCTTT. Its protein is CAGKTGCLFF.

This chain joins TRBV3-1 and TRBJ2-3, with TRBD1 matching 9 bases. The CDR3 spans 14 residues. V lost 3 bases, J lost 7 bases, and 5 bases stayed unmatched. CDR1 and CDR2 from the germline V gene are LGHDT and YNNKEL (reference sequence). CDR3: CASSQADRGYTQYF. In nucleotides, the CDR3 is TGTGCCAGCAGCCAGGCCGACAGGGGGTATACGCAGTATTTT.

There are many counts of this clonotype. The chain employs TRBV15 and TRBJ1-1, with D unclear. The germline V gene encodes CDR1 LNHNV and CDR2 YYDKDF (reference sequence). The length of the CDR3 is 15 residues. The V end was cut by 0 bases, the J end by 5 bases, with 13 bases between. The CDR3 nucleotides are TGTGCCACCAGCAGAGATCGATTCCCCACTACTGAAGCTTTCTTT. This translates into CATSRDRFPTTEAFF.

The J gene is TRBJ1-5, the V gene TRBV5-5, with 11 positions matching TRBD1. The CDR3 totals 14 residues. With 4 bases clipped from V and 6 bases from J, the junction kept 3 bases outside the gene matches. Germline values: CDR1 SGHKS, CDR2 YYEKEE (reference sequence). Here the CDR3 reads CASSGTGGGQPQHF. The CDR3 DNA is TGTGCCAGCAGCGGGACAGGGGGAGGTCAGCCCCAGCATTTT. The full variable domain, completed using reference TRBV5-5 and TRBJ1-5, is DAGVTQSPTHLIKTRGQQVTLRCSPISGHKSVSWYQQVLGQGPQFIFQYYEKEERGRGNFPDRFSARQFPNYSSELNVNALLLGDSALYLCASSGTGGGQPQHFGDGTRLSIL.

CDR3 protein: CASSLVTGGPYGYTF. CDR3 DNA sequence: TGTGCCAGCAGCTTAGTCACAGGGGGCCCCTATGGCTACACCTTC. The chain is built from TRBV7-2 and TRBJ1-2; 9 bases line up with TRBD1. Losses at the gene ends were 1 base for V and 4 bases for J; bases not matched to a gene: 4. This CDR3 has 15 amino acids. The germline V gene has CDR1 SGHTA and CDR2 FQGNSA.

This chain connects TRBV11-2 to TRBJ2-5; a possible D gene is TRBD2 (5 bases). CDR3 size: 15 residues. Germline lookup yields CDR1 SGHAT and CDR2 FQNNGV. V lost 5 bases and J lost 4, with 17 bases in between. CDR3 in DNA: TGTGCCAGCAGCCTCGGCGCTAGGGCGGGAGAGACCCAGTACTTC. It translates to CASSLGARAGETQYF.

This clonotype came up a few times. The chain employs TRBV7-8 and TRBJ2-7; D gene unclear. Trimming took off 4 bases at V and 5 bases at J, with 6 bases between the two ends. The CDR3 has 11 amino acids. Germline values: CDR1 SGHVS, CDR2 FQNEAQ. In nucleotides, the CDR3 is TGTGCCAGCAGCTCTAGGGACGAGCAGTACTTC. Its translation: CASSSRDEQYF.

This clonotype occurred a few times. V and J are TRBV4-1 and TRBJ1-2; a weak D match, TRBD1 (5 bases). CDR1 MGHRA and CDR2 YSYEKL come from the germline V gene. This CDR3 has 15 amino acids. V lost 0 bases, J lost 4 bases, and 12 bases lay in between. The CDR3 DNA is TGCGCCAGCAGCCAAGAAGGTCCAGGGCTCTATGGCTACACCTTC. This translates into CASSQEGPGLYGYTF.

The V and J genes are TRBV19 and TRBJ1-1; TRBD1 matches at 8 bases. The junction had 12 bases not matched to a gene; V was cut back by 8 bases and J by 4 bases. The germline CDR1 and CDR2 sequences are LNHDA and SQIVND (reference sequence). This CDR3 has 15 amino acids. The CDR3 sequence: CASGEITGGSTEAFF. As DNA, the CDR3 is TGTGCCAGTGGCGAGATTACAGGGGGTAGCACTGAAGCTTTCTTT.

This clonotype has more than one count but fewer than ten. No conserved phenylalanine or tryptophan is present at the end of the CDR3, so a read error is the likely explanation. No DNA is shown, since the ends of the CDR3 on it are uncertain; the CDR3 is the one TCRdb lists. J is TRBJ2-1 and V is TRBV6-2 or TRBV6-3. Germline CDR1 reads MNHEY; CDR2 reads SVGEGT. With termini counted, the CDR3 has 13 amino acids. CDR3 sequence reads: CASSYSTGVELWL.

With regard to this clonotype: This may be a read error, as it is one base from a much larger clone. The chain recombines TRBV5-1 with TRBJ2-7; maybe TRBD1 (6 bases). Per germline, CDR1 SGHRS and CDR2 YFSETQ. Trimming took 3 bases from V and 1 from J, leaving 8 bases between them. The CDR3 has 13 residues. The CDR3 DNA reads as TGCGCCAGCAGCTCTCAGGGGTCCTACGAGCAGTACTTC. Amino acids: CASSSQGSYEQYF.

The chain joins TRBV12-3 or TRBV12-4 to TRBJ2-7, with a tentative D call TRBD1 (6 bases). Trimming removed 5 bases from V and 1 base from J, with 12 bases in between. The CDR3 runs to 14 residues. The CDR3 bases are TGTGCCAGCAGTCACGGGACACCGTCCTACGAGCAGTACTTC. This sequence encodes CASSHGTPSYEQYF.

The chain employs TRBV5-6 and TRBJ2-3, with a weak D call TRBD2 (6 bases). Trimming took off 5 bases at V and 2 bases at J, with 18 bases between the two ends. CDR1 is SGHDT and CDR2 is YYEEEE in the germline V gene. The CDR3 length is 16 residues. The CDR3 spells CASSLGAGPTTDTQYF. The CDR3 DNA sequence: TGTGCCAGCAGTCTCGGAGCGGGTCCGACCACAGATACGCAGTATTTT.

The genes are TRBV5-6 and TRBJ1-2; D gene uncertain. Trimming pared 0 bases from V and 2 bases from J, leaving 8 bases between. CDR1 is SGHDT and CDR2 is YYEEEE in the germline V gene. This CDR3 region has 14 residues. The CDR3 bases are TGTGCCAGCAGCTTGGAGGGCAGGAACTATGGCTACACCTTC. Its translation: CASSLEGRNYGYTF.

This clonotype appeared many times. The rearrangement links TRBV5-1 to TRBJ1-1; D remains unclear. In germline, CDR1 is SGHRS, CDR2 YFSETQ. V was clipped by 1 base and J by 1 base, with 8 bases between them. This CDR3 is 14 amino acids long. CDR3 sequence (DNA): TGCGCCAGCAGCTTGTCGTCATGGAACACTGAAGCTTTCTTT. Protein sequence: CASSLSSWNTEAFF.

The chain uses TRBV7-3 and TRBJ1-2; D is perhaps TRBD1 (5 bases). The V and J ends lost 2 bases and 8 bases respectively, with 12 bases between them. From germline, CDR1 is SGHTA and CDR2 FQGTGA. CDR3 size: 13 residues. The CDR3 DNA reads TGTGCCAGCAGCTTAGAGGGATCAGGGGGCTACACCTTC. It yields the protein CASSLEGSGGYTF.

Many counts were recorded for this clonotype. One junction end disagrees with the germline gene, perhaps due to a read error. This chain joins TRBV12-3 or TRBV12-4 and TRBJ1-1; no firm D call. The CDR3 spans 13 residues. The CDR3 reads CASSLEANTEAFF. CDR3 in DNA: TGTGCCAGCAGCTTAGAAGCGAACACTGAAGCTTTCTTT.

This clonotype was counted only a few times. This chain connects TRBV5-4 to TRBJ2-5; no reliable D call. V was cut by 2 bases and J by 2 bases, with 7 bases left in between. The CDR3 runs to 13 residues. Germline-derived CDR1 and CDR2 are SGHNT and YYREEE (reference sequence). Here the CDR3 reads CASSFEPQETQYF. In nucleotides, the CDR3 is TGTGCCAGCAGCTTTGAACCTCAAGAGACCCAGTACTTC. Looking up the rest from reference TRBV5-4 and TRBJ2-5 gives the full variable domain: ETGVTQSPTHLIKTRGQQVTLRCSSQSGHNTVSWYQQALGQGPQFIFQYYREEENGRGNFPPRFSGLQFPNYSSELNVNALELDDSALYLCASSFEPQETQYFGPGTRLLVL.